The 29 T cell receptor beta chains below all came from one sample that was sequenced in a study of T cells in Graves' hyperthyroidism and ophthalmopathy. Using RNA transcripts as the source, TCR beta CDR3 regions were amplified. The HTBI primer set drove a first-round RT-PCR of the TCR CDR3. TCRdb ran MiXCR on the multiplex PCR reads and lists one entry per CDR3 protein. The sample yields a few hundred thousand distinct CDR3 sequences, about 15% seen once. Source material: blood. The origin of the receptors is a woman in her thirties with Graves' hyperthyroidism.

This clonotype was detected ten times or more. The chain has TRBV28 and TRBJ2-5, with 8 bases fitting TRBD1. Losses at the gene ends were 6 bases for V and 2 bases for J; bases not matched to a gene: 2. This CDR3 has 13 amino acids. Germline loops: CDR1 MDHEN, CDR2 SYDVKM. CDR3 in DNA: TGTGCCAGCAGCAGGGGGCCTCAAGAGACCCAGTACTTC. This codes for CASSRGPQETQYF.

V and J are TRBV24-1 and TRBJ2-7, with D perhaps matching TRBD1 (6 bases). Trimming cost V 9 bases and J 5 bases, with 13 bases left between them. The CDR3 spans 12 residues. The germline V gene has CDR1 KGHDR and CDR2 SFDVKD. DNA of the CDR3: TGTGCCACCTCTAACAGGGACCACGAGCAGTACTTC. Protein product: CATSNRDHEQYF.

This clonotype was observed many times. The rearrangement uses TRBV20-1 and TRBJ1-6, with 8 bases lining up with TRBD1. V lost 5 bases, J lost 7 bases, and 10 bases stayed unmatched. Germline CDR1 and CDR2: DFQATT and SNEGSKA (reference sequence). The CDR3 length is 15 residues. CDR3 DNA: TGCAGTGCTCAAGGTGGGGACAGGCCGAATTCACCCCTCCACTTT. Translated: CSAQGGDRPNSPLHF.

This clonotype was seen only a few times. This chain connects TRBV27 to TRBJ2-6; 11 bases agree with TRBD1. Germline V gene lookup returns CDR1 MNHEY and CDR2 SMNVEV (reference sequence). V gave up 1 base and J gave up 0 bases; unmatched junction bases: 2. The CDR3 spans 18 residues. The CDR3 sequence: CASSLYGQGASGANVLTF. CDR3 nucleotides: TGTGCCAGCAGTTTATATGGACAGGGGGCCTCTGGGGCCAACGTCCTGACTTTC. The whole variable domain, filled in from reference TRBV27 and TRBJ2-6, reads EAQVTQNPRYLITVTGKKLTVTCSQNMNHEYMSWYRQDPGLGLRQIYYSMNVEVTDKGDVPEGYKVSRKEKRNFPLILESPSPNQTSLYFCASSLYGQGASGANVLTFGAGSRLTVL.

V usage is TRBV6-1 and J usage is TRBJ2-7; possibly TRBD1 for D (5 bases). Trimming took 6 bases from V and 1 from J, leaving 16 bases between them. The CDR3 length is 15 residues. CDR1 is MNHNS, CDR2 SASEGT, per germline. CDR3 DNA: TGTGCCAGCAGACCCCTGACAGATTTGTCCTACGAGCAGTACTTC. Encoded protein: CASRPLTDLSYEQYF.

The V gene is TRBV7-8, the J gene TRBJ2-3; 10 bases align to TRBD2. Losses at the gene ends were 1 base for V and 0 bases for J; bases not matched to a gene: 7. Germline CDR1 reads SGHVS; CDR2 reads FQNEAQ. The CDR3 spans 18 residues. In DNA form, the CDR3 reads TGTGCCAGCAGCTTAGATAGGCTAGCGGGGGCTAGCACAGATACGCAGTATTTT. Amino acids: CASSLDRLAGASTDTQYF.

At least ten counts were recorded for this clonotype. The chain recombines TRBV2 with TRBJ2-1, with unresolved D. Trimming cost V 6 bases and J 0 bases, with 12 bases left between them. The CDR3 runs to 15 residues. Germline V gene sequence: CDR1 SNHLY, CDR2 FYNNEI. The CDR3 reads CASSAEKSSYNEQFF. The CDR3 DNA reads TGTGCCAGCAGCGCCGAAAAAAGCTCCTACAATGAGCAGTTCTTC.

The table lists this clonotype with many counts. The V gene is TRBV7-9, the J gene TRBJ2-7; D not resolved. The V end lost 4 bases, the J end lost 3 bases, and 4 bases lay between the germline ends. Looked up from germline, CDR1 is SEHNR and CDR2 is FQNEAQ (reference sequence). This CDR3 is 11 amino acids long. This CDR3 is CASSYDYEQYF. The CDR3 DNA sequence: TGTGCCAGCAGCTACGACTACGAGCAGTACTTC.

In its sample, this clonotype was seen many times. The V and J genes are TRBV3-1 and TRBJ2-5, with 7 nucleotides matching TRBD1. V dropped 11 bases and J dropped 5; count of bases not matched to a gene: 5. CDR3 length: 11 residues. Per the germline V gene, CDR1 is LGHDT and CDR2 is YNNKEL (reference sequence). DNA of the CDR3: TGTGCCGTCCCGACAGGGGAGACCCAGTACTTC. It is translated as CAVPTGETQYF.

DNA for the CDR3: TGTGCCAGTATAGACAGGGCCCTAAGCAATCAGCCCCAGCATTTT. Protein: CASIDRALSNQPQHF. The chain joins TRBV19 to TRBJ1-5, with 7 bases fitting TRBD1. Trimming took 7 bases from V and 1 from J; bases not matched to a gene: 7. Germline lookup yields CDR1 LNHDA and CDR2 SQIVND (reference sequence). The CDR3 covers 15 residues.

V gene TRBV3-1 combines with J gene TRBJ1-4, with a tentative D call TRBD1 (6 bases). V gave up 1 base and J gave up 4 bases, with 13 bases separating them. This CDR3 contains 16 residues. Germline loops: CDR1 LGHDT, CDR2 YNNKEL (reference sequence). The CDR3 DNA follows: TGTGCCAGCAGCCAAGGACAGGCTCCCCGTAATGAAAAACTGTTTTTT. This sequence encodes CASSQGQAPRNEKLFF.

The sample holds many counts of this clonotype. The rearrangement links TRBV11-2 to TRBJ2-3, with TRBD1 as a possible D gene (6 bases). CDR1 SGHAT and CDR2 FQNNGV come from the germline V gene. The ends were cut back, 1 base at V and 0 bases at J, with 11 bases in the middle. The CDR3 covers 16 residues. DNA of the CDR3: TGTGCCAGCAGCTTAGGGACAGTCTCTAGCACAGATACGCAGTATTTT. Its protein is CASSLGTVSSTDTQYF.

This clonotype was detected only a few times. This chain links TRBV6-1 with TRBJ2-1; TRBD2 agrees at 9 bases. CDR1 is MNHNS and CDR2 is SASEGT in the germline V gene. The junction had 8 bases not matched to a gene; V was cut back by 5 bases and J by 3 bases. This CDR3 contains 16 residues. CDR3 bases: TGTGCCAGCAGTTTACTAGCGGGTCGGAACTACAATGAGCAGTTCTTC. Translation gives CASSLLAGRNYNEQFF.

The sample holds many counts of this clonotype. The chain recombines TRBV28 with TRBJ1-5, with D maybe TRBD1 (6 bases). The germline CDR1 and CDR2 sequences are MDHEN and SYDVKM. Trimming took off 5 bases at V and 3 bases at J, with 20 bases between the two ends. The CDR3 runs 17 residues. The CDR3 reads CASSPGLGRGYNQPQHF. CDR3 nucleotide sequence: TGTGCCAGCAGTCCCGGGCTTGGCAGGGGTTACAATCAGCCCCAGCATTTT.

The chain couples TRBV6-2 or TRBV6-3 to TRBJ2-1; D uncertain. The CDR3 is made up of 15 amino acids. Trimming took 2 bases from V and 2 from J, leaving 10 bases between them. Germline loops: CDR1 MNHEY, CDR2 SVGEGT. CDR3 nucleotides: TGTGCCAGCAGTTACCTGACGCCTACCTACAATGAGCAGTTCTTC. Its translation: CASSYLTPTYNEQFF.

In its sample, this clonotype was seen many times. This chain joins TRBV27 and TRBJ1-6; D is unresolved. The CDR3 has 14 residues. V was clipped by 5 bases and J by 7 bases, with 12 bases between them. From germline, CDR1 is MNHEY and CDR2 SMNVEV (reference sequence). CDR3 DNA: TGTGCCAGCAGTACAGACATACGAAATTCACCCCTCCACTTT. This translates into CASSTDIRNSPLHF.

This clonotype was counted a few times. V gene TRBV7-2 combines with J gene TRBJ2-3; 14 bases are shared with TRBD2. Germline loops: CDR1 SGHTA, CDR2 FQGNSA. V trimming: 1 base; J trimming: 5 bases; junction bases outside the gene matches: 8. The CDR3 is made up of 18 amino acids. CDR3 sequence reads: CASSLVGLAGGGRDTQYF. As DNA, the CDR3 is TGTGCCAGCAGCTTAGTCGGACTAGCGGGAGGCGGAAGAGATACGCAGTATTTT.

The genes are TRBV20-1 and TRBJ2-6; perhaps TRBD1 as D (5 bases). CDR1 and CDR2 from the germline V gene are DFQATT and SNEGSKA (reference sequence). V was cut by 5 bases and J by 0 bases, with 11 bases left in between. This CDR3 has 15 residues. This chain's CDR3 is CSAPLTDSGANVLTF. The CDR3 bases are TGCAGTGCTCCGCTGACAGACTCTGGGGCCAACGTCCTGACTTTC.

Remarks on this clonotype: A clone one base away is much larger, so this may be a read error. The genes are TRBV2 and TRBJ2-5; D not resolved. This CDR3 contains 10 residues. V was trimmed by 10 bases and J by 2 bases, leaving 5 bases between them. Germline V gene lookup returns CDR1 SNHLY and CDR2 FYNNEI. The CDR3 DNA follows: TGTGCCACCGTACAAGAGACCCAGTACTTC. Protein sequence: CATVQETQYF.

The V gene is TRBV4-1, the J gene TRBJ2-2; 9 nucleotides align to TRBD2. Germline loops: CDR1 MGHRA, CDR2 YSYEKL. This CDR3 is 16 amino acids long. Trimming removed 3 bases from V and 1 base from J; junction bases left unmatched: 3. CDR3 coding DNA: TGCGCCAGCAGCCAGGAGACTAGCGGGAACACCGGGGAGCTGTTTTTT. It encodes CASSQETSGNTGELFF.

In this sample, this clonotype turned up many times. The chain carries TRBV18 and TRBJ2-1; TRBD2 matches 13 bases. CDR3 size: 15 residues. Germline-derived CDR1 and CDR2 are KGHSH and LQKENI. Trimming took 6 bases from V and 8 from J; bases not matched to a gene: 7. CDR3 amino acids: CASSPGLAGADEQFF. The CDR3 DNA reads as TGTGCCAGCTCCCCTGGACTAGCGGGAGCGGATGAGCAGTTCTTC.

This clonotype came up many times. In DNA form, the CDR3 reads TGTGCCAGCAGTCTGCCAGGGGATGGCTACACCTTC. It is translated as CASSLPGDGYTF. This chain links TRBV28 with TRBJ1-2; D is perhaps TRBD1 (6 bases). The CDR3 covers 12 residues. V lost 5 bases, J lost 6 bases, and 10 bases lay in between. Germline V gene lookup returns CDR1 MDHEN and CDR2 SYDVKM.

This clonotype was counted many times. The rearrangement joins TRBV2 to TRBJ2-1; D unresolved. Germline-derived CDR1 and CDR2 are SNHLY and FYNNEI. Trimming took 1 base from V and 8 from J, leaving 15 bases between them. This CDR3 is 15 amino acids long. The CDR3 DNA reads TGTGCCAGCAGTGAAGGGGCAGCGCCGGGCCATGAGCAGTTCTTC. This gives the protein CASSEGAAPGHEQFF.

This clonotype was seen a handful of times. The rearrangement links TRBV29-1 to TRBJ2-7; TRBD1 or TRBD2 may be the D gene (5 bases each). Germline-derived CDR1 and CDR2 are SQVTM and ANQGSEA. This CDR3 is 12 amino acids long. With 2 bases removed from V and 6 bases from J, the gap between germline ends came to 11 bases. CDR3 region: CSVERSRGEQYF. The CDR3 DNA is TGCAGCGTTGAAAGGTCGAGGGGCGAGCAGTACTTC.

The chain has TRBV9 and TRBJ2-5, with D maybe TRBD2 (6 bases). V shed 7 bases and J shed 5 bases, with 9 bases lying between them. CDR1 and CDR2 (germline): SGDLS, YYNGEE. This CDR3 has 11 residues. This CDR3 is CASGGYETQYF. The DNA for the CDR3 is TGTGCCAGCGGGGGGTATGAGACCCAGTACTTC.

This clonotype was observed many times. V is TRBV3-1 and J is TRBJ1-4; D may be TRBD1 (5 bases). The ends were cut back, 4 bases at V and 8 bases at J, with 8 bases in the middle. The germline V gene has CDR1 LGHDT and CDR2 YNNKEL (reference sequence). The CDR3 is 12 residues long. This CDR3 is CASSLSGEKLFF. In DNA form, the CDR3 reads TGTGCCAGCAGCCTTTCAGGGGAAAAACTGTTTTTT.

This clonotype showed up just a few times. The CDR3 nucleotides are TGCAGCGTCCTGCACGCTGTCTATGAGCAGTTCTTC. It translates to CSVLHAVYEQFF. The chain has TRBV29-1 and TRBJ2-1, with D uncertain. Germline V gives CDR1 SQVTM, CDR2 ANQGSEA. The CDR3 totals 12 residues. The germline V and J ends were trimmed by 6 bases and 8 bases, with 14 bases remaining between them.

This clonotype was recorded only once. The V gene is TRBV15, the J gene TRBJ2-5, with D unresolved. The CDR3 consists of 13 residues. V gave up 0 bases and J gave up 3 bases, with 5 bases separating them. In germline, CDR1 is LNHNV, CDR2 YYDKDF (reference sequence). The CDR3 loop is CATSRDNEETQYF. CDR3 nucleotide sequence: TGTGCCACCAGCAGAGATAATGAAGAGACCCAGTACTTC.

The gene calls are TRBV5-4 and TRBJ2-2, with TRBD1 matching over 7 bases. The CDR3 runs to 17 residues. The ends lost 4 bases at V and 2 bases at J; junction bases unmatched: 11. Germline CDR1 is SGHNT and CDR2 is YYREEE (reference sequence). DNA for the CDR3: TGTGCCAGCAGCCGAACAGGGGCCCAAAGAAACACCGGGGAGCTGTTTTTT. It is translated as CASSRTGAQRNTGELFF.